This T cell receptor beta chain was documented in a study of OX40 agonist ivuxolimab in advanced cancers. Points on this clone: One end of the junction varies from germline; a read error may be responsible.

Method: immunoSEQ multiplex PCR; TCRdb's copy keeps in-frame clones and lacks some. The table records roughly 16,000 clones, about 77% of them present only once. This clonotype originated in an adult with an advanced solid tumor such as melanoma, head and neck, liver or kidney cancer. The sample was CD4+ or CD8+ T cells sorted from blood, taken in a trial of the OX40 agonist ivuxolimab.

CDR3 coding DNA: TGTGCTAGCAGCTTTGGACAGGGAACCGAGCAGTACTTC. Translation gives CASSFGQGTEQYF. The V call is TRBV7-7, the J call TRBJ2-7, with 8 bases lining up with TRBD1. Germline V gene lookup returns CDR1 SSHAT and CDR2 FNYEAQ (reference sequence). This CDR3 has 13 amino acids.